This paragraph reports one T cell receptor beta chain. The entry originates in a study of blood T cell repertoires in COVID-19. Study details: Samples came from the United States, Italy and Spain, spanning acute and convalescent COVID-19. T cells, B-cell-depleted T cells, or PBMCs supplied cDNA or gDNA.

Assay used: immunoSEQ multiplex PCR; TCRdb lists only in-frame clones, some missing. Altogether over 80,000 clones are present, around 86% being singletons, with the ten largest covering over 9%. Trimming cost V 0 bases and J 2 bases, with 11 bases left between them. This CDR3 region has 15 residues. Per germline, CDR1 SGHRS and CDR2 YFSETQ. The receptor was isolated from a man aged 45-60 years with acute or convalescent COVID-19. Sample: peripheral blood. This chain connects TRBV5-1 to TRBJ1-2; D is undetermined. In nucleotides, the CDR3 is TGCGCCAGCAGCTTGGTGCCAGGTGAGAACTATGGCTACACCTTC. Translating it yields CASSLVPGENYGYTF.